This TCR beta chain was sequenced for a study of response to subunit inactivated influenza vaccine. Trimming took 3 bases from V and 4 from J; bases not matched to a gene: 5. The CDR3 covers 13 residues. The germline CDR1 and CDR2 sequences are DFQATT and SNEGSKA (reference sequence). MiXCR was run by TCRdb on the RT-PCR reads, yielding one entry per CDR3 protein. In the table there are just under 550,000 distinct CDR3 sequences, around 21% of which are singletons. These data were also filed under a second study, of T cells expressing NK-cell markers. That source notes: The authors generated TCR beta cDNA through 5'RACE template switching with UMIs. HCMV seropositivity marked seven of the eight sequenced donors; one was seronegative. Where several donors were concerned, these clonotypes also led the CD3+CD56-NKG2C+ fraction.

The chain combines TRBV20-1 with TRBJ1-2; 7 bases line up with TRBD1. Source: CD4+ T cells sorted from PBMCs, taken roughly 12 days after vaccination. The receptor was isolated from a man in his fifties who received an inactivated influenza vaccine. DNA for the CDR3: TGCAGTGCTAGTGGCAGGGGGTCCTATGGCTACACCTTC. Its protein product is CSASGRGSYGYTF.